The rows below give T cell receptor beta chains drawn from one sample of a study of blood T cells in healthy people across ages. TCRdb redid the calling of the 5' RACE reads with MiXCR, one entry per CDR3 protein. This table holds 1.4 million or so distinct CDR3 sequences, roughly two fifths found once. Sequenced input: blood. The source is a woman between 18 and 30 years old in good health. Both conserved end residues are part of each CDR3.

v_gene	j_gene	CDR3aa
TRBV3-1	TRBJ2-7	CASSQDSGVYNEQYF
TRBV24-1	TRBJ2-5	CATSDYREETQYF
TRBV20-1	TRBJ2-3	CSAQSGGYSTDTQYF
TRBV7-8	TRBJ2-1	CASSSEWTTPYNEQFF
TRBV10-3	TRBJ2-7	CTISVGGAGYEQYF
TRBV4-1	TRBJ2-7	CASSQVGLNYEQYF
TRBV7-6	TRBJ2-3	CASTSAGMTDTQYF
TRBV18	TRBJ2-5	CASSPTQGHEQYF
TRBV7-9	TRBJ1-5	CASSLDLAGQPRHF
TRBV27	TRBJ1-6	CASSDTSYNSPLHF